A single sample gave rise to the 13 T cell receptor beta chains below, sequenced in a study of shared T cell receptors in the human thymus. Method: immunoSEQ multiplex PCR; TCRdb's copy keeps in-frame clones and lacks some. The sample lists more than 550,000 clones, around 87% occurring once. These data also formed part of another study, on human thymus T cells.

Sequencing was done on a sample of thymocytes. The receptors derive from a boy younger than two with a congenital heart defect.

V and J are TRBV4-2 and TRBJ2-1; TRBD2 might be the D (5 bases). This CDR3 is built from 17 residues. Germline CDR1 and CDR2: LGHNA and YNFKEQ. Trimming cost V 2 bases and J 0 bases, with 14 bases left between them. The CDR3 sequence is CASSQRTPSSSYNEQFF. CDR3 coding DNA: TGTGCCAGCAGCCAAAGAACTCCTAGCAGCTCCTACAATGAGCAGTTCTTC.

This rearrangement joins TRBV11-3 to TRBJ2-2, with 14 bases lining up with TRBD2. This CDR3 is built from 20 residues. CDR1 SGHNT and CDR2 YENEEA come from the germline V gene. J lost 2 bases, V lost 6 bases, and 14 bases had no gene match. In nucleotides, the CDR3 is TGTGCCAGCAGTCCCGAGGGGCGGACTAGCGGGAGGTTTAACACCGGGGAGCTGTTTTTT. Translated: CASSPEGRTSGRFNTGELFF. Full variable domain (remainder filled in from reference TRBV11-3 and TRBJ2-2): EAGVVQSPRYKIIEKKQPVAFWCNPISGHNTLYWYLQNLGQGPELLIRYENEEAVDDSQLPKDRFSAERLKGVDSTLKIQPAELGDSAVYLCASSPEGRTSGRFNTGELFFGEGSRLTVL.

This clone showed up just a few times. The DNA for the CDR3 is TGTGCCAGCGGGAACAGGGGCTACACCATATATTTT. This gives the protein CASGNRGYTIYF. The chain carries TRBV4-2 and TRBJ1-3; TRBD1 aligns across 7 bases. Germline CDR1 LGHNA, CDR2 YNFKEQ. J lost 8 bases, V lost 8 bases, and 6 bases had no gene match. The CDR3 contains 12 residues.

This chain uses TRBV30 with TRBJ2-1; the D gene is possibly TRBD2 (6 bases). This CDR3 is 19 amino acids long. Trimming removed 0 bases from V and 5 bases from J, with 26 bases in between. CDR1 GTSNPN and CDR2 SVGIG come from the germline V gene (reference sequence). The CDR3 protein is CAWSVGGPLSTESDNEQFF. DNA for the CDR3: TGTGCCTGGAGTGTCGGAGGGCCCCTCTCTACGGAGTCCGACAATGAGCAGTTCTTC.

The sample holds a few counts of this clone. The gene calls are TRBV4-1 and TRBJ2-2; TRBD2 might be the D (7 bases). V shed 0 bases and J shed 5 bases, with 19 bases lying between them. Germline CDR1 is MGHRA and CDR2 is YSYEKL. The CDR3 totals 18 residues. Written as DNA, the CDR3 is TGCGCCAGCAGCCAAGAGACTGGTTCGGGGGGCAGGACCGGGGAGCTGTTTTTT. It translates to CASSQETGSGGRTGELFF.

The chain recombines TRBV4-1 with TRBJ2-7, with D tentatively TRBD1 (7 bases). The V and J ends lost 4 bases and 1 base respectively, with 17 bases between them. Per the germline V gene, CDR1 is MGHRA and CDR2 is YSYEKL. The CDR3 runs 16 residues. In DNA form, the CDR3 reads TGCGCCAGCAGCCCCCGCGGGCAGGGGGGTTCCTACGAGCAGTACTTC. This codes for CASSPRGQGGSYEQYF.

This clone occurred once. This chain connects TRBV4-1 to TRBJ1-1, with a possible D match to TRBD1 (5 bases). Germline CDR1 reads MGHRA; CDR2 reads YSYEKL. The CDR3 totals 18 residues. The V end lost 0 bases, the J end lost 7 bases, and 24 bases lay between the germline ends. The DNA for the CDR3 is TGCGCCAGCAGCCAAGATACCCCGGTGGGGCAGGGTTCAATTGAAGCTTTCTTT. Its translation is CASSQDTPVGQGSIEAFF.

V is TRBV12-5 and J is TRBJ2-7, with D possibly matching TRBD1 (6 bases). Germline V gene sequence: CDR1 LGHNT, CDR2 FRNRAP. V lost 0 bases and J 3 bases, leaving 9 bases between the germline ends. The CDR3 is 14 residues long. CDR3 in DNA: TGTGCTAGTGGTTTGGTAGCCAGGGGCTACGAGCAGTACTTC. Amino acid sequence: CASGLVARGYEQYF.

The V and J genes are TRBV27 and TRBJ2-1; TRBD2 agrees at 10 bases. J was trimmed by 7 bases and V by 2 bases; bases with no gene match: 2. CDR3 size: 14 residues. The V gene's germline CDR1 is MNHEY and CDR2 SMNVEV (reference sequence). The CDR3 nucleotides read TGTGCCAGCAGTTTAAGCGGGAGGGCGAATGAGCAGTTCTTC. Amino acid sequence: CASSLSGRANEQFF.

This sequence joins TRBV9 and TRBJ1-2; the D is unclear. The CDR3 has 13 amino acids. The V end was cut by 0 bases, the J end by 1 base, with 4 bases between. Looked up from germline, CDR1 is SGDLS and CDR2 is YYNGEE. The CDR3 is CASSVADNYGYTF. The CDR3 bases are TGTGCCAGCAGCGTAGCAGATAACTATGGCTACACCTTC.

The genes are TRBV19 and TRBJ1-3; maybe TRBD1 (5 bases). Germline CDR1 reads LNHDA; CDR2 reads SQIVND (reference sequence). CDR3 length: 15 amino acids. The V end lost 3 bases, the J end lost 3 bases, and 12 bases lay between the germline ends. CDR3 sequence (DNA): TGTGCCAGTAGTATTACAGGTCGAGTTGGAAACACCATATATTTT. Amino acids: CASSITGRVGNTIYF. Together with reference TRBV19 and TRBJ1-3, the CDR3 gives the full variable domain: DGGITQSPKYLFRKEGQNVTLSCEQNLNHDAMYWYRQDPGQGLRLIYYSQIVNDFQKGDIAEGYSVSREKKESFPLTVTSAQKNPTAFYLCASSITGRVGNTIYFGEGSWLTVV.

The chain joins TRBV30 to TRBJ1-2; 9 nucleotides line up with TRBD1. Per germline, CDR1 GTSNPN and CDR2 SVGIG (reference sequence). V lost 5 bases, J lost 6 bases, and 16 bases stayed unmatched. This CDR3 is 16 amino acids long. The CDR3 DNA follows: TGTGCCTGGGAAGTCCTTCCGGGACAGGGAGTCAATGGCTACACCTTC. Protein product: CAWEVLPGQGVNGYTF.

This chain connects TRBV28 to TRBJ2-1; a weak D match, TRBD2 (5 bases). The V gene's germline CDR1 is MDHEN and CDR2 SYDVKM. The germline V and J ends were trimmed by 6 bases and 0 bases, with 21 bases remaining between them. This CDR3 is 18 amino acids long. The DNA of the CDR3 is TGTGCCAGCAGGCTCCCGCCTGGACTCCCTAGCTCCTACAATGAGCAGTTCTTC. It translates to CASRLPPGLPSSYNEQFF. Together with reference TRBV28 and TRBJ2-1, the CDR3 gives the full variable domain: DVKVTQSSRYLVKRTGEKVFLECVQDMDHENMFWYRQDPGLGLRLIYFSYDVKMKEKGDIPEGYSVSREKKERFSLILESASTNQTSMYLCASRLPPGLPSSYNEQFFGPGTRLTVL.